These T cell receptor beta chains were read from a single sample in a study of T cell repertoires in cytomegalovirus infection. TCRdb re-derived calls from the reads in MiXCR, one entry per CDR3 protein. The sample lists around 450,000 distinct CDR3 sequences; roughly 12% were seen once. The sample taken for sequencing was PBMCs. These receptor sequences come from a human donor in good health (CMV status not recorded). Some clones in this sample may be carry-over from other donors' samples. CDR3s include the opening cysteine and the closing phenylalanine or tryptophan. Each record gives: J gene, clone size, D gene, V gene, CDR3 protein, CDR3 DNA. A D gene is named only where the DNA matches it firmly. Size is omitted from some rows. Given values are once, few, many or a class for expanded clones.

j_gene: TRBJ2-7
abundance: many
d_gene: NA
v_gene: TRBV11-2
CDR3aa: CASSREAAYEQYF
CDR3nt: TGTGCCAGCAGCCGGGAAGCCGCCTACGAGCAGTACTTC

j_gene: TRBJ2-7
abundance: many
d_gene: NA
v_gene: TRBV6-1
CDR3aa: CASSETGRVPHEQYF
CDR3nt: TGTGCCAGCAGTGAAACGGGGAGAGTCCCCCACGAGCAGTACTTC

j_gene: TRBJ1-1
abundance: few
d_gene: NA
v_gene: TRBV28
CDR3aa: CASSPGAKAFF
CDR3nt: TGTGCCAGCAGTCCGGGAGCGAAAGCTTTCTTT

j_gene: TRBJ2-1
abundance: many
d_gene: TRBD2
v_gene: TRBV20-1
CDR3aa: CSARLLAGVGNEQFF
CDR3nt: TGCAGTGCTCGCCTACTAGCGGGAGTGGGCAATGAGCAGTTCTTC

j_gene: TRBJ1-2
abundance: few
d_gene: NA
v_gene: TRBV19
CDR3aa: CASSIPWAGYTF
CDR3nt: TGTGCCAGTAGTATCCCTTGGGCCGGCTACACCTTC

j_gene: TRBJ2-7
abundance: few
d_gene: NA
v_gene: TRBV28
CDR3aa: CASRRSDTDSYEQYF
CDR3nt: TGTGCCAGCAGGCGTTCGGACACAGACTCCTACGAGCAGTACTTC

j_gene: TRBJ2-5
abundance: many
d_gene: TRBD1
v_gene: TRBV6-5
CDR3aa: CASSYSTGTGETQYF
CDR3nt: TGTGCCAGCAGTTACTCTACCGGGACAGGGGAGACCCAGTACTTC

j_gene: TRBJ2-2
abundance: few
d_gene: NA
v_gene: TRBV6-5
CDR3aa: CASSLYAGELFF
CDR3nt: TGTGCCAGCAGCCTTTATGCCGGGGAGCTGTTTTTT

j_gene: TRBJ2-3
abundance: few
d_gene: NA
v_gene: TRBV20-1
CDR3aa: CSAPDSNTQYF
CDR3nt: TGCAGTGCTCCCGACAGTAATACGCAGTATTTT

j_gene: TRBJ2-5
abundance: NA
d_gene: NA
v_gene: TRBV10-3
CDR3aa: CAISESAQTNDQETQYF
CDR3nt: TGTGCCATCAGTGAGTCGGCGCAAACGAACGACCAAGAGACCCAGTACTTC

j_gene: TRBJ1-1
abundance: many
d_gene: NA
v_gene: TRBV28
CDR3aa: CASSLGEGTAFF
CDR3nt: TGTGCCAGCAGTTTGGGTGAGGGTACCGCTTTCTTT

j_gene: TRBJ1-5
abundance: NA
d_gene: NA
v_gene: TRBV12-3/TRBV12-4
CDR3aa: CASSEQGTGPQHF
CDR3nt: TGTGCCAGCAGTGAACAGGGTACGGGGCCCCAGCATTTT

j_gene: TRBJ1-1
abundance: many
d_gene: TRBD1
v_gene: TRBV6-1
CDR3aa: CASSTTGVGTEAFF
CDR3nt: TGTGCCAGCAGTACCACAGGGGTGGGCACTGAAGCTTTCTTT

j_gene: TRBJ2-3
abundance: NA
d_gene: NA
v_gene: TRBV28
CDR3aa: CASSPPRVADTQYF
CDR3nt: TGTGCCAGCAGTCCCCCGAGGGTAGCAGATACGCAGTATTTT

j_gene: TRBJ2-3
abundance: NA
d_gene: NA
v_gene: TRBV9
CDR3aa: CASSQSETWSTDTQYF
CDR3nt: TGTGCCAGCAGTCAATCGGAGACTTGGAGCACAGATACGCAGTATTTT

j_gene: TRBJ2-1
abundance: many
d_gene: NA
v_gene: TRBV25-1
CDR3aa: CASSELEGRTFYEQFF
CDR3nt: TGTGCCAGCAGTGAATTGGAGGGACGGACTTTCTATGAGCAGTTCTTC

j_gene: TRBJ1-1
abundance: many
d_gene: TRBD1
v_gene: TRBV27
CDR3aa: CASSTGTGGLKNTEAFF
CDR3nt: TGTGCCAGCAGTACCGGGACAGGGGGCCTGAAGAACACTGAAGCTTTCTTT

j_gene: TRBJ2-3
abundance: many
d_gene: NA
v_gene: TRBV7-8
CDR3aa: CASSLGGSGTDTQYF
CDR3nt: TGTGCCAGCAGCTTAGGGGGATCGGGCACAGATACGCAGTATTTT

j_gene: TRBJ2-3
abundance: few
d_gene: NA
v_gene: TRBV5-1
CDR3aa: CASSLGAASDTQYF
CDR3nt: TGCGCCAGCAGCTTGGGGGCAGCCTCAGATACGCAGTATTTT

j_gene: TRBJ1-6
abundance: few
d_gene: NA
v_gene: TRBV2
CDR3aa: CAVRAGKGGNNSPLHF
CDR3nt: TGTGCCGTCCGGGCGGGGAAGGGGGGCAATAATTCACCCCTCCACTTT

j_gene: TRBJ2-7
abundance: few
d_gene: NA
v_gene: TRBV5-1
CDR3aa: CASSLDRDPYYEQYF
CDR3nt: TGCGCCAGCAGCTTGGACCGGGACCCTTACTACGAGCAGTACTTC

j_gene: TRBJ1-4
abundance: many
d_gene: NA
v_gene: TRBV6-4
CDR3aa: CASSDPAGGINEKLFF
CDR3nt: TGTGCCAGCAGTGACCCCGCGGGGGGCATTAATGAAAAACTGTTTTTT

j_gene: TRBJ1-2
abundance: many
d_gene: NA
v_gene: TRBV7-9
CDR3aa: CASIPGDGHGYTF
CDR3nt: TGTGCCAGCATCCCAGGGGACGGGCATGGCTACACCTTC